Listed below are T cell receptor beta chains from one sample, sequenced in a study of T cells in Graves' hyperthyroidism and ophthalmopathy. TCRdb processed the multiplex PCR reads anew with MiXCR; each CDR3 protein has one entry. The data hold about 350,000 distinct CDR3 sequences, with approximately 15% observed a single time. The sequenced sample consisted of blood. Source of these receptors: a woman in her twenties or thirties with Graves' hyperthyroidism. The CDR3 runs from the conserved cysteine through the conserved F or W. The order of the fields is V gene, clone size, J gene, D gene, CDR3 protein, CDR3 DNA. D genes are given only for firm matches. Only some rows state a clone size, as once, few, many or a class for expanded clones.

v_call: TRBV19; clone_size: many; j_call: TRBJ1-1; d_call: -; cdr3_aa: CASTYDRMNTEAFF; cdr3_nt: TGTGCCAGTACCTACGACCGTATGAACACTGAAGCTTTCTTT
v_call: TRBV6-1; clone_size: many; j_call: TRBJ2-7; d_call: -; cdr3_aa: CASANSYEQYF; cdr3_nt: TGTGCCAGCGCAAACTCCTACGAGCAGTACTTC
v_call: TRBV30; clone_size: many; j_call: TRBJ1-5; d_call: -; cdr3_aa: CAEGRSNQPQHF; cdr3_nt: TGTGCCGAGGGTAGAAGCAATCAGCCCCAGCATTTT
v_call: TRBV12-3/TRBV12-4; clone_size: -; j_call: TRBJ2-5; d_call: TRBD1; cdr3_aa: CASSWDRTQETQYF; cdr3_nt: TGTGCCAGCAGCTGGGACAGGACGCAAGAGACCCAGTACTTC
v_call: TRBV20-1; clone_size: many; j_call: TRBJ2-1; d_call: -; cdr3_aa: CSARVGGYINEQFF; cdr3_nt: TGCAGTGCTAGAGTAGGTGGTTACATCAATGAGCAGTTCTTC
v_call: TRBV28; clone_size: many; j_call: TRBJ2-4; d_call: TRBD2; cdr3_aa: CASTTLADPETTKNIQYF; cdr3_nt: TGTGCCAGCACCACCCTAGCGGACCCTGAGACAACCAAAAACATTCAGTACTTC
v_call: TRBV3-1; clone_size: -; j_call: TRBJ1-3; d_call: -; cdr3_aa: CASSQDGSSGNTIYF; cdr3_nt: TGTGCCAGCAGCCAAGATGGGAGCTCTGGAAACACCATATATTTT
v_call: TRBV7-8; clone_size: many; j_call: TRBJ2-7; d_call: -; cdr3_aa: CASSLANRAAYEQYF; cdr3_nt: TGTGCCAGCAGCTTAGCGAACAGGGCGGCCTACGAGCAGTACTTC
v_call: TRBV3-1; clone_size: few; j_call: TRBJ2-7; d_call: TRBD2; cdr3_aa: CASSQGVAGIYEQYF; cdr3_nt: TGTGCCAGCAGCCAAGGGGTAGCGGGGATCTACGAGCAGTACTTC
v_call: TRBV12-3/TRBV12-4; clone_size: many; j_call: TRBJ1-2; d_call: TRBD1; cdr3_aa: CASSHHPLGQAIYGYTF; cdr3_nt: TGTGCCAGCAGTCACCACCCGCTTGGACAGGCGATTTATGGCTACACCTTC
v_call: TRBV28; clone_size: many; j_call: TRBJ2-7; d_call: TRBD1; cdr3_aa: CASSLQGTGAFYEQYF; cdr3_nt: TGTGCCAGCAGTTTACAAGGAACAGGGGCTTTCTACGAGCAGTACTTC
v_call: TRBV11-2; clone_size: few; j_call: TRBJ2-7; d_call: -; cdr3_aa: CASSLTRAQEQYF; cdr3_nt: TGTGCCAGCAGCCTGACCAGGGCCCAGGAGCAGTACTTC
v_call: TRBV7-8; clone_size: many; j_call: TRBJ2-7; d_call: -; cdr3_aa: CASSFRGISYEQYF; cdr3_nt: TGTGCCAGCAGCTTTCGGGGGATATCCTACGAGCAGTACTTC
v_call: TRBV5-8; clone_size: -; j_call: TRBJ2-7; d_call: TRBD1; cdr3_aa: CASSLGDRQYF; cdr3_nt: TGTGCCAGCAGCTTGGGGGACAGGCAGTACTTC
v_call: TRBV29-1; clone_size: many; j_call: TRBJ2-1; d_call: -; cdr3_aa: CSHRVSGTYNEQFF; cdr3_nt: TGCAGCCACAGGGTCAGTGGGACCTACAATGAGCAGTTCTTC
v_call: TRBV20-1; clone_size: many; j_call: TRBJ2-5; d_call: TRBD2; cdr3_aa: CSARGLGGQETQYF; cdr3_nt: TGCAGTGCTAGGGGACTCGGGGGGCAAGAGACCCAGTACTTC
v_call: TRBV20-1; clone_size: many; j_call: TRBJ1-5; d_call: -; cdr3_aa: CSARQVNQPQHF; cdr3_nt: TGCAGTGCTCGACAGGTCAATCAGCCCCAGCATTTT
v_call: TRBV28; clone_size: few; j_call: TRBJ1-2; d_call: -; cdr3_aa: CASSGGGYTF; cdr3_nt: TGTGCCAGCAGTGGGGGCGGCTACACCTTC
v_call: TRBV28; clone_size: -; j_call: TRBJ1-5; d_call: -; cdr3_aa: CASRSPVSNQPQHF; cdr3_nt: TGTGCCAGCAGGTCACCTGTTAGCAATCAGCCCCAGCATTTT
v_call: TRBV20-1; clone_size: -; j_call: TRBJ2-1; d_call: TRBD2; cdr3_aa: CSASSRLAANKNYNEQFF; cdr3_nt: TGCAGTGCTAGTTCGCGACTAGCGGCTAATAAGAATTACAATGAGCAGTTCTTC
v_call: TRBV20-1; clone_size: many; j_call: TRBJ2-1; d_call: TRBD2; cdr3_aa: CSARGGAGVRYNEQFF; cdr3_nt: TGCAGTGCTAGAGGTGGGGCGGGAGTACGGTACAATGAGCAGTTCTTC
v_call: TRBV6-9; clone_size: -; j_call: TRBJ2-5; d_call: TRBD2; cdr3_aa: CASSSTSGETQYF; cdr3_nt: TGTGCCAGCAGTTCGACTAGCGGAGAGACCCAGTACTTC